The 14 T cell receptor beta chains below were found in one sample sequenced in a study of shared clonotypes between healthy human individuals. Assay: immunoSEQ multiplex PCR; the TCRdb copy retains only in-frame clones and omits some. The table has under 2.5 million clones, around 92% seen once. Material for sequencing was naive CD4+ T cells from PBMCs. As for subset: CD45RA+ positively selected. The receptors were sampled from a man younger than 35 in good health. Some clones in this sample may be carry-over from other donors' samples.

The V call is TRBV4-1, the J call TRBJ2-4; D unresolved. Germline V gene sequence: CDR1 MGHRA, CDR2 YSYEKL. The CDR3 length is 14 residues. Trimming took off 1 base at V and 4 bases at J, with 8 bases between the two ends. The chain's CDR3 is CASSQVGQKNIQYF. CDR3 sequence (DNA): TGCGCCAGCAGCCAAGTAGGGCAGAAAAACATTCAGTACTTC.

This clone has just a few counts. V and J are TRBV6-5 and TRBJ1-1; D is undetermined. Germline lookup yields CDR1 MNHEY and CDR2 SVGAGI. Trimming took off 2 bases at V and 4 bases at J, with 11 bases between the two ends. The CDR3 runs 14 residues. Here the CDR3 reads CASSYRVVSTEAFF. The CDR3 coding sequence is TGTGCCAGCAGTTACAGGGTGGTAAGCACTGAAGCTTTCTTT.

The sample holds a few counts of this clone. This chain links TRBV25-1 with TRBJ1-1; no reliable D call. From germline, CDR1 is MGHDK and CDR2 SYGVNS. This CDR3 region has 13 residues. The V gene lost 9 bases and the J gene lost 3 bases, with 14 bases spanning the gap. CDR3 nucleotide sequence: TGTGCCAGTAGGCGGAATAGAGACACTGAAGCTTTCTTT. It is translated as CASRRNRDTEAFF.

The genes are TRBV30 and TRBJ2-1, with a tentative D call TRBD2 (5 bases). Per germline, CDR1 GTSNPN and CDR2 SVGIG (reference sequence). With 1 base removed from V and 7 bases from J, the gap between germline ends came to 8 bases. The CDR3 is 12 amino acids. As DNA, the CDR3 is TGTGCCTGGAGTGATCGCGGGAATGAGCAGTTCTTC. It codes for CAWSDRGNEQFF.

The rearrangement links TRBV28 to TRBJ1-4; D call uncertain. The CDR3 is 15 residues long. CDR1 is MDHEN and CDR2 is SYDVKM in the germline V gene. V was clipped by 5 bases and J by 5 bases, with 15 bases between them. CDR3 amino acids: CASSGEQSINEKLFF. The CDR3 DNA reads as TGTGCCAGCAGTGGGGAGCAGAGCATAAATGAAAAACTGTTTTTT.

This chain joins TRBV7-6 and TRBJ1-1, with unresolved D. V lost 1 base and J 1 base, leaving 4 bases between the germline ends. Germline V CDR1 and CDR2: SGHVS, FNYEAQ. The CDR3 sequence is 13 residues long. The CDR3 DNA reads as TGTGCCAGCAGCTTAGTCCAGAACACTGAAGCTTTCTTT. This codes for CASSLVQNTEAFF.

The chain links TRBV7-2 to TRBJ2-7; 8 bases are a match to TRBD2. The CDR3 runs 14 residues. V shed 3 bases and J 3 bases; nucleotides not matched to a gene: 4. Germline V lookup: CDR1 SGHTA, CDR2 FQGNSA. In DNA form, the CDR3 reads TGTGCCAGCAGCTTCTATAGCGGGAACTACGAGCAGTACTTC. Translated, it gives CASSFYSGNYEQYF.

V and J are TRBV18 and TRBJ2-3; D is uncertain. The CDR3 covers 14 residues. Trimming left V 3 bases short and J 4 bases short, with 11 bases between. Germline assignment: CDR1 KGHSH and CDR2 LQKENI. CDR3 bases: TGTGCCAGCTCACCTGCGGTTTTCGCAGATACGCAGTATTTT. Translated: CASSPAVFADTQYF.

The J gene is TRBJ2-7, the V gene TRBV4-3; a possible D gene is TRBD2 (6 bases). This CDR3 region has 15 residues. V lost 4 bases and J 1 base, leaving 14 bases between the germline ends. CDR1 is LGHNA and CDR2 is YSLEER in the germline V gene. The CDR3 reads CASSPAAGRSYEQYF. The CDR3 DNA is TGCGCCAGCAGCCCTGCCGCGGGGAGATCCTACGAGCAGTACTTC.

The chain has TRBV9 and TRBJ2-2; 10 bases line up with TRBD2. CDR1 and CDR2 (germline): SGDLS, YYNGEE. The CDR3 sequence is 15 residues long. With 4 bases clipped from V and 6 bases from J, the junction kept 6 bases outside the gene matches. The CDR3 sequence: CASSPRGTSAGELFF. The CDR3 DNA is TGTGCCAGCAGCCCGAGGGGGACTAGCGCCGGGGAGCTGTTTTTT.

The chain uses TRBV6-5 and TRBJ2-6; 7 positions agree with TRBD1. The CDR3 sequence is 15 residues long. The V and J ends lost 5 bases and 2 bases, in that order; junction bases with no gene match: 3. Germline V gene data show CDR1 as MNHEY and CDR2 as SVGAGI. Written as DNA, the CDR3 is TGTGCCAGCAGTCAGACAGGGACTGGGGCCAACGTCCTGACTTTC. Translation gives CASSQTGTGANVLTF.

Here the CDR3 reads CASSSERNTGELFF. The CDR3 DNA reads as TGTGCCAGCAGCTCCGAAAGGAACACCGGGGAGCTGTTTTTT. The chain is built from TRBV11-3 and TRBJ2-2; unclear D gene. The CDR3 covers 14 residues. Germline CDR1 is SGHNT and CDR2 is YENEEA. Trimming took off 4 bases at V and 1 base at J, with 7 bases between the two ends. The full variable domain, in which reference TRBV11-3 and TRBJ2-2 provide the parts outside the CDR3, is EAGVVQSPRYKIIEKKQPVAFWCNPISGHNTLYWYLQNLGQGPELLIRYENEEAVDDSQLPKDRFSAERLKGVDSTLKIQPAELGDSAVYLCASSSERNTGELFFGEGSRLTVL.

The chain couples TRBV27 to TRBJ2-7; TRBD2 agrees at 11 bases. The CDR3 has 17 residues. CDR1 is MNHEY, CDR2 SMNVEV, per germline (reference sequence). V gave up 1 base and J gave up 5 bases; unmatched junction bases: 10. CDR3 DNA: TGTGCCAGCAGTTTATATGGGACTAGCGGCCTCAGCCACGAGCAGTACTTC. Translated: CASSLYGTSGLSHEQYF.

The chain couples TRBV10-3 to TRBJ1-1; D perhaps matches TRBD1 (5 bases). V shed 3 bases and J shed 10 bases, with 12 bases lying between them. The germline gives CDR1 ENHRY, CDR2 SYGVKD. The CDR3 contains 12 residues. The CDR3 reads CAISEGAGGAFF. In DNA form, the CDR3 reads TGTGCCATCAGTGAAGGGGCGGGGGGAGCTTTCTTT.